Listed below are T cell receptor beta chains from one sample, sequenced in a study of regulatory T cells in long-lasting Graves disease. Via MiXCR, TCRdb re-called the multiplex PCR reads, giving one row per CDR3 protein. Of approximately 400,000 distinct CDR3 sequences listed, over 12% are singletons. These same data were also listed under a study on T cells in Graves' hyperthyroidism and ophthalmopathy.

Sequencing used peripheral blood mononuclear cells (PBMCs), obtained at new diagnosis, from a patient treated with antithyroid drugs. Receptors originate from a woman between 40 and 55 years old with Graves disease. CDR3s include the opening cysteine and the closing phenylalanine or tryptophan.

v_gene: TRBV24-1; j_gene: TRBJ2-1; CDR3aa: CATSDARPEQFF
v_gene: TRBV28; j_gene: TRBJ2-7; CDR3aa: CASSFSHRSPEQYF
v_gene: TRBV12-3/TRBV12-4; j_gene: TRBJ2-7; CDR3aa: CASRPSGRSIYEQYF
v_gene: TRBV2; j_gene: TRBJ2-7; CDR3aa: CAITGTSGRAGEQYF
v_gene: TRBV20-1; j_gene: TRBJ2-5; CDR3aa: CSARDWASGTQETQSF
v_gene: TRBV2; j_gene: TRBJ2-1; CDR3aa: CASSDTLDRGLYNEQFF
v_gene: TRBV6-2/TRBV6-3; j_gene: TRBJ2-3; CDR3aa: CASKTSRIGSDTQYF
v_gene: TRBV6-1; j_gene: TRBJ2-1; CDR3aa: CASSQGHSTYNEQFF
v_gene: TRBV2; j_gene: TRBJ2-1; CDR3aa: CASLGRVYNEQFF
v_gene: TRBV30; j_gene: TRBJ2-3; CDR3aa: CAWSPPADTQYF
v_gene: TRBV10-3; j_gene: TRBJ2-1; CDR3aa: CAITLGPATSNEQFF
v_gene: TRBV9; j_gene: TRBJ2-5; CDR3aa: CASSGGSGTGGETQYF
v_gene: TRBV14; j_gene: TRBJ2-5; CDR3aa: CASSQARDSGKETQYF
v_gene: TRBV5-4; j_gene: TRBJ2-3; CDR3aa: CASPSGTDTQYF
v_gene: TRBV5-1; j_gene: TRBJ2-2; CDR3aa: CASTGDTNTGELFF
v_gene: TRBV28; j_gene: TRBJ2-7; CDR3aa: CASSLGLAGSEQYF
v_gene: TRBV10-2; j_gene: TRBJ2-3; CDR3aa: CASSPTTQGADTQYF
v_gene: TRBV12-3/TRBV12-4; j_gene: TRBJ2-1; CDR3aa: CASSPREAIGTYNEQFF
v_gene: TRBV12-3/TRBV12-4; j_gene: TRBJ2-1; CDR3aa: CASSLPWGLYNEQFF
v_gene: TRBV19; j_gene: TRBJ1-5; CDR3aa: CASSTTGSYSNQPQHF
v_gene: TRBV5-1; j_gene: TRBJ2-2; CDR3aa: CASSQRGYTGELFF
v_gene: TRBV19; j_gene: TRBJ2-5; CDR3aa: CASSAPRLAGETQYF
v_gene: TRBV24-1; j_gene: TRBJ1-2; CDR3aa: CATSEPGVPSGYTF
v_gene: TRBV19; j_gene: TRBJ2-6; CDR3aa: CASSGQSVSGANVLTF
v_gene: TRBV6-1; j_gene: TRBJ1-6; CDR3aa: CASSERTGHYNSPLHF
v_gene: TRBV27; j_gene: TRBJ2-7; CDR3aa: CASSLWPGQGTYEQYF
v_gene: TRBV2; j_gene: TRBJ1-1; CDR3aa: CASSPTWSSEAFF
v_gene: TRBV5-1; j_gene: TRBJ2-3; CDR3aa: CASSLESGQDTQYF
v_gene: TRBV7-2; j_gene: TRBJ2-3; CDR3aa: CASSLALLGGGGHTDTQYF
v_gene: TRBV7-3; j_gene: TRBJ2-7; CDR3aa: CASSSRSGSVSYEQYF
v_gene: TRBV25-1; j_gene: TRBJ1-2; CDR3aa: CASSESGGDNYGYTF
v_gene: TRBV28; j_gene: TRBJ2-3; CDR3aa: CASSLYGDSFTDTQYF
v_gene: TRBV4-3; j_gene: TRBJ2-2; CDR3aa: CASSQSGSSTGELFF
v_gene: TRBV11-3; j_gene: TRBJ2-1; CDR3aa: CASSFSLQSNEQFF
v_gene: TRBV12-3/TRBV12-4; j_gene: TRBJ2-3; CDR3aa: CASSFNRGGAGVGTDTQYF
v_gene: TRBV4-3; j_gene: TRBJ2-5; CDR3aa: CASSQDPLGGETQYF
v_gene: TRBV10-1; j_gene: TRBJ2-1; CDR3aa: CASSGPGTGNEQFF
v_gene: TRBV4-1; j_gene: TRBJ2-7; CDR3aa: CASSQVASGRYEQYF
v_gene: TRBV7-3; j_gene: TRBJ2-2; CDR3aa: CASSPRLAGRPGELFF
v_gene: TRBV5-6; j_gene: TRBJ2-7; CDR3aa: CASSLGLATSEQYF
v_gene: TRBV19; j_gene: TRBJ2-3; CDR3aa: CASTETNLGTDTQYF
v_gene: TRBV24-1; j_gene: TRBJ2-1; CDR3aa: CATSDPNRGDEQFF
v_gene: TRBV11-2; j_gene: TRBJ2-3; CDR3aa: CASSPSVGSDTQYF
v_gene: TRBV12-3/TRBV12-4; j_gene: TRBJ2-1; CDR3aa: CASSLPPPETSGRNGEQFF
v_gene: TRBV18; j_gene: TRBJ2-1; CDR3aa: CASSLFRDRGANEQFF
v_gene: TRBV7-6; j_gene: TRBJ2-4; CDR3aa: CASSLGGRADKNIQYF
v_gene: TRBV2; j_gene: TRBJ1-5; CDR3aa: CASREQGEQPQHF
v_gene: TRBV6-1; j_gene: TRBJ1-1; CDR3aa: CASSELGQPNTEAFF
v_gene: TRBV12-3/TRBV12-4; j_gene: TRBJ2-3; CDR3aa: CASSLRDTDTQYF
v_gene: TRBV5-1; j_gene: TRBJ1-2; CDR3aa: CASSIGGQANGYTF
v_gene: TRBV30; j_gene: TRBJ2-7; CDR3aa: CASRQTGPEGGPPYEQYF
v_gene: TRBV5-1; j_gene: TRBJ2-1; CDR3aa: CASTLAQPYNEQFF
v_gene: TRBV28; j_gene: TRBJ2-5; CDR3aa: CALQLGETQYF
v_gene: TRBV12-3/TRBV12-4; j_gene: TRBJ2-3; CDR3aa: CASSNGLGPPSTDTQYF
v_gene: TRBV12-5; j_gene: TRBJ2-3; CDR3aa: CASGLVVSQPSTDTQYF